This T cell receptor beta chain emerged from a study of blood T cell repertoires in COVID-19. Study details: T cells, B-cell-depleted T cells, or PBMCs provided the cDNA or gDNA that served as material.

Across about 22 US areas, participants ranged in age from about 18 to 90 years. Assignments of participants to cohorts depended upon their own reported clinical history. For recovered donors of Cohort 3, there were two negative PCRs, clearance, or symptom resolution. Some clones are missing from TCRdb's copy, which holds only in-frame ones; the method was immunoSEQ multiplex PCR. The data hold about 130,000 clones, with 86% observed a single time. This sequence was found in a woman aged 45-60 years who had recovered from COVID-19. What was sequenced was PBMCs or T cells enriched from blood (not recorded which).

Here the CDR3 DNA reads TGTGCCAGCAGTTACCCCGACAGAGAGCAGTACTTC. Residues: CASSYPDREQYF. The chain couples TRBV6-5 to TRBJ2-7; possible D gene TRBD1, 5 bases. The CDR3 extends over 12 amino acids. The V gene lost 2 bases and the J gene lost 7 bases, with 9 bases spanning the gap. Germline V lookup: CDR1 MNHEY, CDR2 SVGAGI.